The 31 T cell receptor beta chains presented below share a single source sample, sequenced in a study of T cell responses to AZD1222 COVID-19 vaccine. Produced via immunoSEQ multiplex PCR; TCRdb's table is partial and in-frame only. The top ten clones hold about 2.5% of a sample with about 93,000 clones, around 87% of them seen once. The starting material was peripheral blood, obtained 28 days after the second AZD1222 dose. All receptors come from an adult who received the AZD1222 COVID-19 vaccine.

The chain carries TRBV5-6 and TRBJ1-1; D call uncertain. The CDR3 loop spans 15 amino acids. Germline V gene sequence: CDR1 SGHDT, CDR2 YYEEEE. V lost 4 bases, J lost 4 bases, and 17 bases lay in between. The CDR3 protein is CASSGGWHPVTEAFF. The CDR3 nucleotides read TGTGCCAGCAGCGGAGGATGGCATCCAGTCACTGAAGCTTTCTTT.

V and J are TRBV6-5 and TRBJ1-6; 10 positions agree with TRBD1. V was clipped by 2 bases and J by 10 bases; unmatched bases: 8. Germline V gene lookup returns CDR1 MNHEY and CDR2 SVGAGI. The CDR3 runs 16 residues. The CDR3 bases are TGTGCCAGCAGTTACAACGTCGGACAGGGGGTGTCACCCCTCCACTTT. Translated: CASSYNVGQGVSPLHF.

This chain uses TRBV5-1 with TRBJ2-5; 8 bases align to TRBD2. CDR1 is SGHRS and CDR2 is YFSETQ in the germline V gene. V shed 5 bases, J shed 1 base, and the junction held 4 bases outside the gene matches. The CDR3 length is 14 residues. This chain's CDR3 is CASRSTSGQETQYF. CDR3 DNA: TGCGCCAGCAGGTCCACTAGCGGCCAAGAGACCCAGTACTTC.

This clone was detected only once. The V call is TRBV7-8, the J call TRBJ1-5; D unclear. Trimming removed 5 bases at V and 8 bases at J, with 16 bases between. The CDR3 length is 14 residues. Per the germline V gene, CDR1 is SGHVS and CDR2 is FQNEAQ. CDR3: CASSQGRIGEPQHF. CDR3 sequence (DNA): TGTGCCAGCAGCCAAGGACGAATTGGGGAGCCCCAGCATTTT.

The V and J genes are TRBV3-1 (or the pseudogene TRBV3-2) and TRBJ2-7; 10 bases fit TRBD2. V was clipped by 2 bases and J by 3 bases; unmatched bases: 19. Germline V gene sequence: CDR1 LGHDT, CDR2 YNNKEL (reference sequence). The CDR3 runs to 20 residues. CDR3 in amino acids: CASSQRRLAGASGVFYEQYF. As DNA, the CDR3 is TGTGCCAGCAGCCAAAGACGGCTAGCGGGGGCCTCAGGAGTGTTCTACGAGCAGTACTTC.

In DNA form, the CDR3 reads TGCGCCAGCAGCCAAGATGCTGCGGGGGGGCCCAATGAGCAGTTCTTC. Translated: CASSQDAAGGPNEQFF. The genes are TRBV4-1 and TRBJ2-1, with 9 bases matching TRBD2. This CDR3 has 16 residues. CDR1 is MGHRA, CDR2 YSYEKL, per germline. Trimming at V came to 0 bases and at J to 6 bases, leaving 6 bases not matched to a gene.

The chain recombines TRBV15 with TRBJ1-1; D uncertain. Germline V gene lookup returns CDR1 LNHNV and CDR2 YYDKDF (reference sequence). Trimming removed 0 bases from V and 1 base from J, with 9 bases in between. This CDR3 is 15 amino acids long. This CDR3 is CATSRDPLANTEAFF. Here the CDR3 DNA reads TGTGCCACCAGCAGAGATCCGTTGGCGAACACTGAAGCTTTCTTT.

The J gene is TRBJ2-5, the V gene TRBV3-1 (or the pseudogene TRBV3-2); D is ambiguous. V lost 6 bases and J lost 1, with 6 bases in between. The CDR3 is made up of 12 amino acids. Germline V gene data show CDR1 as LGHDT and CDR2 as YNNKEL (reference sequence). The CDR3 DNA sequence: TGTGCCAGCAGTCCCATCCAAGAGACCCAGTACTTC. Translating gives CASSPIQETQYF.

The chain uses TRBV20-1 and TRBJ2-7; D uncertain. Germline assignment: CDR1 DFQATT and CDR2 SNEGSKA (reference sequence). This CDR3 contains 11 residues. Between the trimmed V and J ends, which lost 0 bases and 8 bases, there was a span of 8 bases. CDR3 amino acids: CSARDQVKQYF. DNA for the CDR3: TGCAGTGCTAGAGATCAAGTAAAGCAGTACTTC.

The J gene is TRBJ2-7, the V gene TRBV7-9; D might be TRBD1 (5 bases). Trimming left V 6 bases short and J 2 bases short, with 11 bases between. Germline values: CDR1 SEHNR, CDR2 FQNEAQ (reference sequence). The CDR3 sequence is 13 residues long. CDR3 bases: TGTGCCAGCAGGAAGGACATTACCTACGAGCAGTACTTC. Protein product: CASRKDITYEQYF.

CDR3 sequence: CATSRGGEGDSGANVLTF. As DNA, the CDR3 is TGTGCCACCAGCCGAGGGGGGGAGGGTGACTCTGGGGCCAACGTCCTGACTTTC. The gene calls are TRBV15 and TRBJ2-6; the D gene is possibly TRBD2 (7 bases). CDR3 size: 18 residues. CDR1 is LNHNV, CDR2 YYDKDF, per germline (reference sequence). Between the trimmed V and J ends, which lost 5 bases and 0 bases, there was a span of 17 bases.

The chain recombines TRBV20-1 with TRBJ2-5, with D perhaps TRBD2 (5 bases). Trimming pared 6 bases from V and 3 bases from J, leaving 8 bases between. Germline assignment: CDR1 DFQATT and CDR2 SNEGSKA (reference sequence). This CDR3 is built from 11 residues. Written as DNA, the CDR3 is TGCAGTGCGAAGCGGAAAGAGACCCAGTACTTC. Translation: CSAKRKETQYF.

The chain carries TRBV5-1 and TRBJ1-1; D is undetermined. The CDR3 consists of 14 residues. CDR1 and CDR2 (germline): SGHRS, YFSETQ. V gave up 1 base and J gave up 2 bases, with 9 bases separating them. For the CDR3, the DNA is TGCGCCAGCAGCTTGAATCGTAGTAACACTGAAGCTTTCTTT. Amino acid sequence: CASSLNRSNTEAFF.

The genes are TRBV7-3 and TRBJ1-5, with 7 bases identical to TRBD1. The CDR3 sequence is 17 residues long. The trim removed 1 base at V and 4 bases at J, leaving 10 bases unmatched. CDR1 and CDR2 (germline): SGHTA, FQGTGA. CDR3 sequence (DNA): TGTGCCAGCAGCTTAAATAACAGGGGAAGGGAGAATCAGCCCCAGCATTTT. This sequence encodes CASSLNNRGRENQPQHF.

The rearrangement joins TRBV6-5 to TRBJ2-7; D might be TRBD1 (6 bases). This CDR3 contains 15 residues. Trimming took 0 bases from V and 6 from J, leaving 15 bases between them. The germline V gene encodes CDR1 MNHEY and CDR2 SVGAGI. CDR3 DNA sequence: TGTGCCAGCAGTTACTCGAACAGGGTGCTAGGCGAGCAGTACTTC. This sequence encodes CASSYSNRVLGEQYF.

V is TRBV19 and J is TRBJ1-1; TRBD1 aligns across 9 bases. The CDR3 runs 13 residues. With 3 bases clipped from V and 4 bases from J, the junction kept 0 bases outside the gene matches. Germline CDR1 LNHDA, CDR2 SQIVND (reference sequence). This CDR3 reads CASSMTGGTEAFF. DNA of the CDR3: TGTGCCAGTAGTATGACAGGGGGCACTGAAGCTTTCTTT.

This chain joins TRBV19 and TRBJ1-2, with D uncertain. The CDR3 sequence is 14 residues long. The germline V gene encodes CDR1 LNHDA and CDR2 SQIVND (reference sequence). Between the trimmed V and J ends, which lost 1 base and 0 bases, there was a span of 6 bases. The CDR3 loop is CASSIVSSNYGYTF. As DNA, the CDR3 is TGTGCCAGTAGTATAGTATCCTCTAACTATGGCTACACCTTC.

This chain connects TRBV3-1 (or the pseudogene TRBV3-2) to TRBJ2-3; 9 nucleotides match TRBD2. The germline gives CDR1 LGHDT, CDR2 YNNKEL (reference sequence). This CDR3 is built from 12 residues. Germline trimming cut 9 bases from V and 3 bases from J; bases unmatched to any gene: 1. The CDR3 sequence: CASSGGTDTQYF. CDR3 in DNA: TGTGCCAGTAGCGGGGGTACAGATACGCAGTATTTT.

This rearrangement joins TRBV3-1 (or the pseudogene TRBV3-2) to TRBJ2-2; 8 positions agree with TRBD2. The junction had 7 bases not matched to a gene; V was cut back by 0 bases and J by 1 base. Germline V gene sequence: CDR1 LGHDT, CDR2 YNNKEL (reference sequence). This CDR3 is built from 18 residues. CDR3 residues: CASSQDLRAGGNTGELFF. Here the CDR3 DNA reads TGTGCCAGCAGCCAAGATCTTCGGGCGGGAGGGAACACCGGGGAGCTGTTTTTT.

The J gene is TRBJ2-3, the V gene TRBV5-1; 13 bases fit TRBD2. Unmatched junction bases numbered 3, after V lost 2 bases and J lost 0 bases. Germline assignment: CDR1 SGHRS and CDR2 YFSETQ. There are 17 residues in the CDR3. CDR3 DNA: TGCGCCAGCAGCTTCTTACTAGCGGGAGGGAGCACAGATACGCAGTATTTT. This encodes CASSFLLAGGSTDTQYF.

The chain has TRBV7-9 and TRBJ1-6, with D maybe TRBD1 (6 bases). The CDR3 has 15 amino acids. CDR1 SEHNR and CDR2 FQNEAQ come from the germline V gene (reference sequence). Trimming pared 2 bases from V and 8 bases from J, leaving 13 bases between. The CDR3 coding sequence is TGTGCCAGCAGCTTAAAGGGGAAGGGGGATTCACCCCTCCACTTT. Its translation is CASSLKGKGDSPLHF.

The chain links TRBV6-5 to TRBJ1-1; D not resolved. Germline-derived CDR1 and CDR2 are MNHEY and SVGAGI. Trimming removed 6 bases at V and 3 bases at J, with 11 bases between. The CDR3 sequence is 13 residues long. CDR3 protein: CASRGFTHTEAFF. The CDR3 DNA reads as TGTGCCAGCAGGGGGTTTACCCACACTGAAGCTTTCTTT.

This chain uses TRBV12-3 or TRBV12-4 with TRBJ1-1, with a weak D call TRBD1 (6 bases). The CDR3 sequence is 13 residues long. With 3 bases removed from V and 4 bases from J, the gap between germline ends came to 9 bases. CDR3 loop: CASSFTGRTEAFF. The CDR3 nucleotides read TGTGCCAGCAGTTTTACAGGGCGCACTGAAGCTTTCTTT.

The chain carries TRBV2 and TRBJ2-7, with 7 bases lining up with TRBD2. In germline, CDR1 is SNHLY, CDR2 FYNNEI. V dropped 6 bases and J dropped 2; count of bases not matched to a gene: 16. The CDR3 is 17 amino acids. CDR3 sequence: CASRDGASGPVAYEQYF. The CDR3 nucleotides read TGTGCCAGCAGGGATGGGGCTAGCGGCCCTGTGGCCTACGAGCAGTACTTC.

V is TRBV6-5 and J is TRBJ2-5; D may be TRBD2 (5 bases). Germline CDR1 reads MNHEY; CDR2 reads SVGAGI. There are 14 residues in the CDR3. V lost 6 bases and J lost 5, with 16 bases in between. CDR3 sequence: CASRLNPASETQYF. In nucleotides, the CDR3 is TGTGCCAGCAGACTAAATCCCGCTAGCGAGACCCAGTACTTC.

V is TRBV5-4 and J is TRBJ1-1; 8 bases map to TRBD1. The CDR3 is 16 residues long. The germline V gene encodes CDR1 SGHNT and CDR2 YYREEE (reference sequence). Trimming cost V 0 bases and J 1 base; bases outside gene matches: 5. In DNA form, the CDR3 reads TGTGCCAGCAGCTTGGCCCTTGGACAGGGGAACACTGAAGCTTTCTTT. Encoded protein: CASSLALGQGNTEAFF.

This clone was recorded once. The chain has TRBV7-6 and TRBJ2-5, with 13 bases matching TRBD2. V lost 4 bases to trimming and J lost 5 bases; unmatched junction nucleotides: 7. The CDR3 spans 16 residues. CDR1 is SGHVS, CDR2 FNYEAQ, per germline. The chain's CDR3 is CASSSGLAGVGETQYF. The CDR3 region has the DNA TGTGCCAGCAGCTCAGGACTAGCGGGAGTCGGGGAGACCCAGTACTTC.

CDR3 nucleotides: TGTGCCAGCAGCTTGGACCTAGGAACCTACGAGCAGTACTTC. This encodes CASSLDLGTYEQYF. The V call is TRBV5-4, the J call TRBJ2-7; D is unresolved. V was pared by 0 bases and J by 2 bases, with 9 bases between. Germline V gene sequence: CDR1 SGHNT, CDR2 YYREEE (reference sequence). This CDR3 contains 14 residues.

The V call is TRBV19, the J call TRBJ1-1, with D hard to call. The CDR3 spans 15 residues. Germline CDR1 LNHDA, CDR2 SQIVND (reference sequence). Trimming pared 5 bases from V and 0 bases from J, leaving 13 bases between. The CDR3 DNA reads TGTGCCAGTAGTTACAGTGGGAGTATGAACACTGAAGCTTTCTTT. Translated: CASSYSGSMNTEAFF. Combining the CDR3 with reference TRBV19 and TRBJ1-1 gives the whole variable domain DGGITQSPKYLFRKEGQNVTLSCEQNLNHDAMYWYRQDPGQGLRLIYYSQIVNDFQKGDIAEGYSVSREKKESFPLTVTSAQKNPTAFYLCASSYSGSMNTEAFFGQGTRLTVV.

The chain has TRBV5-1 and TRBJ2-3; 14 nucleotides align to TRBD2. Unmatched junction bases numbered 7, after V lost 4 bases and J lost 6 bases. The CDR3 consists of 16 residues. Germline-derived CDR1 and CDR2 are SGHRS and YFSETQ. CDR3 sequence: CASSIPTSGGADTQYF. CDR3 DNA: TGCGCCAGCAGCATCCCGACTAGCGGGGGGGCCGATACGCAGTATTTT.

This sequence joins TRBV7-2 and TRBJ1-1; D remains unclear. Trimming removed 6 bases at V and 5 bases at J, with 10 bases between. The CDR3 covers 12 residues. Looked up from germline, CDR1 is SGHTA and CDR2 is FQGNSA. The CDR3 bases are TGTGCCAGCAGTCTCGTTTGGACTGAAGCTTTCTTT. This sequence encodes CASSLVWTEAFF.